In this sample, the clone carrying this T cell receptor beta chain turned up many times. Its antigen is not identified. Indicated time point: pre-sensitization, week 0. Stated treatment: therapeutic diphenylcyclopropenone sensitization with weekly scalp DPC. It was from unfractionated whole blood that total RNA was extracted. Germline V gene lookup returns CDR1 WSHSY and CDR2 SAAADI. Trimming took 7 bases from V and 10 from J, leaving 16 bases between them. This CDR3 contains 12 residues. The library gave individual cDNA molecules unique molecular identifiers. TCRdb redid the calling of the RACE reads with MiXCR, one entry per CDR3 protein. The sample yields some 57,000 distinct CDR3 sequences, roughly 10% seen once. The data belong to a study of human T cells and chemical hapten exposure. Findings and caveats of the study: Positive correlation was observed between PT1 expanded TCR counts and patch test score.

The chain couples TRBV10-2 to TRBJ1-1, with TRBD1 as a possible D gene (5 bases). The sequence came from a woman younger than 45 with alopecia areata. Some clones in this sample may be carry-over from other donors' samples. The input for sequencing was whole blood, taken in connection with sensitization to the hapten diphenylcyclopropenone (DPC). The CDR3 spells CASNAQGLAAFF. The CDR3 DNA reads TGCGCCAGCAACGCGCAGGGACTAGCAGCTTTCTTT.